The 13 T cell receptor beta chains reported below all come from one sample, sequenced in a study of blood T cell repertoires in COVID-19. The assay was immunoSEQ multiplex PCR, and TCRdb's table has in-frame clones only and misses some. The repertoire includes roughly 120,000 clones, approximately 68% of them detected once, and about 7.1% sits in the top ten. Sample: peripheral blood. These receptors were taken from a woman aged 60-75 years with acute or convalescent COVID-19.

The chain has TRBV5-1 and TRBJ2-3; possible D gene TRBD1, 5 bases. From germline, CDR1 is SGHRS and CDR2 YFSETQ. V was pared by 0 bases and J by 2 bases, with 7 bases between. CDR3 length equals 14 residues. The CDR3, as DNA: TGCGCCAGCAGCTTGGGAGGACACACAGATACGCAGTATTTT. Translation gives CASSLGGHTDTQYF.

V usage is TRBV7-6 and J usage is TRBJ2-1, with 8 bases matching TRBD2. Germline V gives CDR1 SGHVS, CDR2 FNYEAQ. The V gene end was trimmed by 5 bases and the J gene end by 3 bases; junction bases not matched to a gene: 12. This CDR3 region has 17 residues. In DNA form, the CDR3 reads TGTGCCAGCAGCCCCCGATCTAGTCTAGCGGGCTACAATGAGCAGTTCTTC. This gives the protein CASSPRSSLAGYNEQFF.

The V gene is TRBV7-8, the J gene TRBJ1-5; TRBD1 agrees at 7 bases. J lost 5 bases, V lost 2 bases, and 6 bases had no gene match. The CDR3 runs 15 residues. The germline V gene has CDR1 SGHVS and CDR2 FQNEAQ. The CDR3 DNA follows: TGTGCCAGCAGCTTAACGGGGCAGGGGGATCAGCCCCAGCATTTT. Protein sequence: CASSLTGQGDQPQHF.

The chain combines TRBV24-1 with TRBJ2-7, with 7 bases matching TRBD1. The V segment lost 5 bases and the J segment 6 bases; nucleotides outside the gene matches: 9. The germline V gene encodes CDR1 KGHDR and CDR2 SFDVKD. The CDR3 contains 14 residues. The CDR3 bases are TGTGCCACCAGTGCCCTGGGACAGCCTTTCGAGCAGTACTTC. It encodes CATSALGQPFEQYF.

This clone was recorded once. At one of its ends the junction is not consistent with the germline gene, which may arise from a read error. This rearrangement joins TRBV3-1 (or the pseudogene TRBV3-2) to TRBJ1-6; TRBD1 aligns across 8 bases. The CDR3 consists of 15 residues. CDR1 is LGHDT, CDR2 YNNKEL, per germline (reference sequence). The CDR3 sequence is CASRQDPGGRSPLHF. CDR3 DNA sequence: TGTGCCAGCAGACAAGATCCAGGGGGCCGCTCACCCCTCCACTTT.

This clone appeared a single time. The chain links TRBV30 to TRBJ1-1; TRBD1 agrees at 9 bases. This CDR3 contains 15 residues. In germline, CDR1 is GTSNPN, CDR2 SVGIG (reference sequence). The V gene end was trimmed by 3 bases and the J gene end by 5 bases; junction bases not matched to a gene: 10. CDR3 region: CAWRDTGGVDTEAFF. DNA for the CDR3: TGTGCCTGGAGAGACACAGGGGGCGTGGATACTGAAGCTTTCTTT.

The chain combines TRBV5-1 with TRBJ1-2, with D unclear. Germline V CDR1 and CDR2: SGHRS, YFSETQ. CDR3 length: 15 amino acids. V lost 4 bases to trimming and J lost 0 bases, with 13 bases between them. CDR3 DNA sequence: TGCGCCAGCAGCCACGCTTTGGGCACTAACTATGGCTACACCTTC. It translates to CASSHALGTNYGYTF.

This clone was detected only once. This chain uses TRBV2 with TRBJ2-6; D remains ambiguous. The CDR3 runs 15 residues. Trimming removed 7 bases from V and 0 bases from J, with 10 bases in between. The germline V gene has CDR1 SNHLY and CDR2 FYNNEI. The CDR3 DNA sequence: TGTGCCAGCATGTCTGGAGCCTCTGGGGCCAACGTCCTGACTTTC. Its protein is CASMSGASGANVLTF.

The rearrangement joins TRBV24-1 to TRBJ2-1; 8 bases match TRBD1. Germline CDR1 is KGHDR and CDR2 is SFDVKD. The V and J ends lost 2 bases and 3 bases, in that order; junction bases with no gene match: 2. This CDR3 region has 15 residues. The CDR3 is CATSDSGTGYNEQFF. CDR3 in DNA: TGTGCCACCAGTGATTCCGGGACAGGCTACAATGAGCAGTTCTTC.

This sequence joins TRBV5-6 and TRBJ2-6; D not certain. Between the trimmed V and J ends, which lost 7 bases and 1 base, there was a span of 9 bases. Germline assignment: CDR1 SGHDT and CDR2 YYEEEE. The CDR3 runs to 14 residues. CDR3 amino acids: CASFSGSGANVLTF. As DNA, the CDR3 is TGTGCCAGCTTCTCAGGATCTGGGGCCAACGTCCTGACTTTC.

This chain joins TRBV6-2 or TRBV6-3 and TRBJ2-3, with 9 bases that match TRBD1. V lost 4 bases and J lost 6; bases outside the gene matches: 5. Per the germline V gene, CDR1 is MNHEY and CDR2 is SVGEGT. CDR3 length: 14 amino acids. The CDR3 is CASSSQGAGDTQYF. CDR3 DNA: TGTGCCAGCAGTTCACAGGGGGCAGGGGATACGCAGTATTTT.

The CDR3 spells CASGLDFFEAFF. The CDR3, as DNA: TGTGCTAGTGGTTTGGACTTCTTTGAAGCTTTCTTT. V usage is TRBV12-5 and J usage is TRBJ1-1, with D uncertain. The CDR3 has 12 amino acids. Germline V lookup: CDR1 LGHNT, CDR2 FRNRAP. The V gene lost 1 base and the J gene lost 7 bases, with 7 bases spanning the gap.

The rearrangement joins TRBV3-1 (or the pseudogene TRBV3-2) to TRBJ2-5; D call uncertain. The germline CDR1 and CDR2 sequences are LGHDT and YNNKEL (reference sequence). Deletions cut 0 bases from V and 0 bases from J, with 8 bases between. The CDR3 sequence is 15 residues long. CDR3 bases: TGTGCCAGCAGCCAAGATAAACTACACCAAGAGACCCAGTACTTC. Amino acids: CASSQDKLHQETQYF.